The 13 T cell receptor beta chains below all came from one sample that was sequenced in a study of shared clonotypes between healthy human individuals. The table came from immunoSEQ multiplex PCR; TCRdb's copy has only in-frame clones and leaves some out. Of about 1.5 million clones in the sample, 98% were seen once. Material for sequencing was naive CD4+ T cells sorted from blood. Indicated subset: CD45RA+ positively selected. These receptor sequences come from a man aged 25 to 40 in good health.

The chain is built from TRBV2 and TRBJ2-5; a possible D gene is TRBD2 (5 bases). The V end was cut by 11 bases, the J end by 4 bases, with 14 bases between. The CDR3 is 12 residues long. CDR1 is SNHLY, CDR2 FYNNEI, per germline. DNA for the CDR3: TGTGCCGCGAAATCCGAGGGAGAGACCCAGTACTTC. Protein sequence: CAAKSEGETQYF.

This chain connects TRBV2 to TRBJ2-1, with 11 bases aligning to TRBD2. Germline V lookup: CDR1 SNHLY, CDR2 FYNNEI. V gave up 7 bases and J gave up 6 bases; unmatched junction bases: 8. The CDR3 sequence is 15 residues long. The CDR3 DNA reads TGTGCCAGCACCCCTAGCGGGAGGACTTCCAATGAGCAGTTCTTC. Translated: CASTPSGRTSNEQFF.

The chain links TRBV9 to TRBJ2-7; 7 bases map to TRBD2. V gave up 0 bases and J gave up 4 bases; unmatched junction bases: 13. Germline V CDR1 and CDR2: SGDLS, YYNGEE. The CDR3 is 17 residues long. In DNA form, the CDR3 reads TGTGCCAGCAGCGTAGATAGGGCACAAGCGGGAACGTACGAGCAGTACTTC. This gives the protein CASSVDRAQAGTYEQYF.

The rearrangement links TRBV10-2 to TRBJ2-2; weak D call: TRBD2 (6 bases). This CDR3 contains 16 residues. Germline-derived CDR1 and CDR2 are WSHSY and SAAADI. V was cut by 8 bases and J by 0 bases, with 16 bases left in between. CDR3 amino acids: CASSGAVATNTGELFF. Here the CDR3 DNA reads TGCGCCAGCTCGGGAGCTGTGGCGACGAACACCGGGGAGCTGTTTTTT.

Comment on this clone: At the DNA level, this CDR3 is encoded by other sequences in the same sample as well. The chain is built from TRBV11-2 and TRBJ2-7, with TRBD2 matching over 8 bases. There are 14 residues in the CDR3. CDR1 is SGHAT and CDR2 is FQNNGV in the germline V gene. The junction had 4 bases not matched to a gene; V was cut back by 5 bases and J by 1 base. The CDR3 DNA is TGTGCCAGCAGCCCTGGACTAGCTTCCTACGAGCAGTACTTC. Its protein product is CASSPGLASYEQYF.

V and J are TRBV19 and TRBJ2-3, with 8 bases identical to TRBD2. The CDR3 is 15 amino acids. Germline values: CDR1 LNHDA, CDR2 SQIVND (reference sequence). V lost 3 bases and J lost 2; bases outside the gene matches: 4. CDR3 region: CASSISSGVTDTQYF. The DNA for the CDR3 is TGTGCCAGTAGTATTAGTAGCGGGGTCACAGATACGCAGTATTTT.

The V and J genes are TRBV4-1 and TRBJ1-5; D not certain. The CDR3 is 14 residues long. V lost 1 base, J lost 3 bases, and 7 bases lay in between. Per the germline V gene, CDR1 is MGHRA and CDR2 is YSYEKL. DNA of the CDR3: TGCGCCAGCAGCCAAGGCCAGGTCAATCAGCCCCAGCATTTT. It codes for CASSQGQVNQPQHF.

J is TRBJ1-1 and V is TRBV5-1, with D hard to call. Trimming took off 1 base at V and 5 bases at J, with 18 bases between the two ends. CDR1 is SGHRS, CDR2 YFSETQ, per germline. This CDR3 is built from 16 residues. The CDR3 DNA reads TGCGCCAGCAGCTTGCTAGGCCCCTCTGGTAATACTGAAGCTTTCTTT. Amino acid sequence: CASSLLGPSGNTEAFF.

This clone was picked up a small number of times. Other DNA sequences in this specimen translate into the identical CDR3. The chain couples TRBV11-3 to TRBJ2-3, with D unresolved. Trimming shortened V by 5 bases and J by 0 bases, and 9 bases separated the two germline ends. The CDR3 has 14 amino acids. CDR1 and CDR2 (germline): SGHNT, YENEEA. CDR3 DNA sequence: TGTGCCAGCAGCCCCGGTCCTAGCACAGATACGCAGTATTTT. Translated, it gives CASSPGPSTDTQYF. The full variable domain, completed using reference TRBV11-3 and TRBJ2-3, is EAGVVQSPRYKIIEKKQPVAFWCNPISGHNTLYWYLQNLGQGPELLIRYENEEAVDDSQLPKDRFSAERLKGVDSTLKIQPAELGDSAVYLCASSPGPSTDTQYFGPGTRLTVL.

The genes are TRBV7-2 and TRBJ2-2; D unclear. The germline CDR1 and CDR2 sequences are SGHTA and FQGNSA. The CDR3 sequence is 15 residues long. Deletions cut 6 bases from V and 6 bases from J, with 17 bases between. CDR3 DNA sequence: TGTGCCAGCAGACCTTTGGCAGTGACTTCCGGGGAGCTGTTTTTT. Its protein is CASRPLAVTSGELFF.

The chain recombines TRBV9 with TRBJ1-2, with D maybe TRBD1 (6 bases). Per germline, CDR1 SGDLS and CDR2 YYNGEE. Trimming pared 6 bases from V and 8 bases from J, leaving 14 bases between. This CDR3 has 12 residues. CDR3 nucleotides: TGTGCCAGCAACACAGGGTTTGGGGGCTACACCTTC. Its translation: CASNTGFGGYTF.

The rearrangement uses TRBV6-5 and TRBJ1-2; weak D call: TRBD1 (5 bases). CDR1 is MNHEY, CDR2 SVGAGI, per germline. The germline V and J ends were trimmed by 8 bases and 7 bases, with 11 bases remaining between them. The CDR3 extends over 11 amino acids. Written as DNA, the CDR3 is TGTGCCAGCCGGGACCATGTTGGCTACACCTTC. It codes for CASRDHVGYTF.

The V and J genes are TRBV28 and TRBJ2-2, with D possibly matching TRBD2 (6 bases). Trimming took off 2 bases at V and 5 bases at J, with 12 bases between the two ends. Germline V lookup: CDR1 MDHEN, CDR2 SYDVKM. The CDR3 covers 15 residues. The DNA for the CDR3 is TGTGCCAGCAGTTTACTGCAGGGAGGAACCGGGGAGCTGTTTTTT. Translating it yields CASSLLQGGTGELFF.